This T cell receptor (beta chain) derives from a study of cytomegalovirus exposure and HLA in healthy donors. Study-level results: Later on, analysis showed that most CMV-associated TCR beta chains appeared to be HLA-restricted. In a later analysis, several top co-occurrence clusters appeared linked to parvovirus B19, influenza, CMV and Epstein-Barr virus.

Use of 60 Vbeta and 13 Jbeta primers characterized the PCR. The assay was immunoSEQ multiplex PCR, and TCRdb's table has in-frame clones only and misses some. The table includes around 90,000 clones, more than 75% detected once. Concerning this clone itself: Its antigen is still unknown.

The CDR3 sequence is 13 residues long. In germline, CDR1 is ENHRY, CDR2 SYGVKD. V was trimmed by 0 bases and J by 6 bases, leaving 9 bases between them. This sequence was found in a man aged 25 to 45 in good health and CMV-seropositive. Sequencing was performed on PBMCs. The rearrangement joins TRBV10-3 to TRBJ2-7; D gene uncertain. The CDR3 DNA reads TGTGCCATCAGTGAGTCGTCTCCCCTCGAGCAGTACTTC. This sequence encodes CAISESSPLEQYF.